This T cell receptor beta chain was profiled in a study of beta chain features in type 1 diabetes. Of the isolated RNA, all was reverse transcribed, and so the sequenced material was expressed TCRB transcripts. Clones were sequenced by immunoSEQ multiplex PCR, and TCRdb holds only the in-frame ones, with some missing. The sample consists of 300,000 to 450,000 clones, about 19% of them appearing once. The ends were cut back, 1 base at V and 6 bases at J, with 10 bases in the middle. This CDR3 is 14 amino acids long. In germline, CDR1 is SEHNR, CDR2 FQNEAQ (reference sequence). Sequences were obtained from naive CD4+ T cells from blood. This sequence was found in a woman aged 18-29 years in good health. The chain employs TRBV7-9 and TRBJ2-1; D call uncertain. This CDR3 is CASSLVARGNEQFF. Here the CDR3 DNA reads TGTGCCAGCAGCTTAGTCGCGCGTGGCAATGAGCAGTTCTTC. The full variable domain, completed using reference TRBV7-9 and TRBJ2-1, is DTGVSQNPRHKITKRGQNVTFRCDPISEHNRLYWYRQTLGQGPEFLTYFQNEAQLEKSRLLSDRFSAERPKGSFSTLEIQRTEQGDSAMYLCASSLVARGNEQFFGPGTRLTVL.